The 22 T cell receptor beta chains listed next were all sequenced from one sample in a study of beta chain features in type 1 diabetes. All of the isolated RNA was reverse transcribed, so expressed TCRB transcripts were sequenced. Clones were sequenced by immunoSEQ multiplex PCR, and TCRdb holds only the in-frame ones, with some missing. The sample lists around 500,000 clones, 9.5% to 12% seen once, with over 0.04% in the top ten. Sequencing was performed on naive CD4+ T cells from blood. The receptors originated from a woman aged 18 to 35 in good health.

A word on this clone: At the DNA level, this CDR3 is encoded by other sequences in the same sample as well. The chain links TRBV5-4 to TRBJ2-5; TRBD1 might be the D (5 bases). Germline V CDR1 and CDR2: SGHNT, YYREEE (reference sequence). The CDR3 covers 14 residues. V was pared by 4 bases and J by 0 bases, with 10 bases between. CDR3 protein: CASSPQGNQETQYF. DNA for the CDR3: TGTGCCAGCAGCCCGCAGGGAAACCAAGAGACCCAGTACTTC.

This chain uses TRBV5-1 with TRBJ2-5; D is undetermined. Trimming pared 3 bases from V and 2 bases from J, leaving 5 bases between. Looked up from germline, CDR1 is SGHRS and CDR2 is YFSETQ. The CDR3 is made up of 12 amino acids. CDR3: CASSYAQETQYF. The CDR3 DNA is TGCGCCAGCAGCTACGCACAAGAGACCCAGTACTTC.

The rearrangement links TRBV18 to TRBJ2-1; D is unresolved. The V gene's germline CDR1 is KGHSH and CDR2 LQKENI. CDR3 size: 17 residues. Trimming cost V 2 bases and J 0 bases, with 14 bases left between them. CDR3 sequence reads: CASSPFFAESSYNEQFF. For the CDR3, the DNA is TGTGCCAGCTCACCATTTTTTGCGGAGAGCTCCTACAATGAGCAGTTCTTC.

This clone was picked up a small number of times. This chain connects TRBV29-1 to TRBJ2-5; 7 bases are shared with TRBD1. The DNA end is more similar to TRBJ2-7, so the J call may be wrong. CDR1 is SQVTM, CDR2 ANQGSEA, per germline. The CDR3 has 13 amino acids. The CDR3, as DNA: TGCAGCGTTGACCAGACAGGGACCTACGAGCAGTACTTC. Protein product: CSVDQTGTYEQYF.

CDR3 protein: CATSRDQGSKNIQYF. The CDR3 DNA reads TGTGCCACCAGCAGAGATCAGGGGAGCAAAAACATTCAGTACTTC. The rearrangement links TRBV15 to TRBJ2-4; possibly TRBD1 for D (6 bases). The germline V gene encodes CDR1 LNHNV and CDR2 YYDKDF (reference sequence). The ends were cut back, 0 bases at V and 3 bases at J, with 9 bases in the middle. The CDR3 has 15 amino acids.

This sequence joins TRBV7-2 and TRBJ1-2; weak D call: TRBD1 (5 bases). Trimming took off 5 bases at V and 4 bases at J, with 17 bases between the two ends. The CDR3 has 15 amino acids. Looked up from germline, CDR1 is SGHTA and CDR2 is FQGNSA. Here the CDR3 reads CASSPPAPRGYGYTF. The CDR3 DNA follows: TGTGCCAGCAGCCCCCCAGCCCCTAGGGGCTATGGCTACACCTTC. Variable domain in full (rest from reference TRBV7-2 and TRBJ1-2): GAGVSQSPSNKVTEKGKDVELRCDPISGHTALYWYRQSLGQGLEFLIYFQGNSAPDKSGLPSDRFSAERTGGSVSTLTIQRTQQEDSAVYLCASSPPAPRGYGYTFGSGTRLTVV.

This clone occurred many times. The J gene is TRBJ2-1, the V gene TRBV14; D is possibly TRBD2 (6 bases). This CDR3 has 13 amino acids. The germline V gene has CDR1 SGHDN and CDR2 FVKESK. Trimming left V 4 bases short and J 8 bases short, with 12 bases between. The CDR3 DNA reads as TGTGCCAGCAGCCGCGGGACTTATGATGAGCAGTTCTTC. Translating it yields CASSRGTYDEQFF.

This chain uses TRBV9 with TRBJ2-6, with TRBD1 matching 7 bases. The CDR3 length is 18 residues. Trimming took 3 bases from V and 5 from J; bases not matched to a gene: 14. Per the germline V gene, CDR1 is SGDLS and CDR2 is YYNGEE. CDR3 coding DNA: TGTGCCAGCAGCGAACCGGGACAGTCGGTTCCAAGGGCCAACGTCCTGACTTTC. Its translation: CASSEPGQSVPRANVLTF.

The chain joins TRBV5-1 to TRBJ2-3; D may be TRBD2 (6 bases). The V and J ends lost 4 bases and 3 bases respectively, with 12 bases between them. This CDR3 region has 14 residues. Germline V CDR1 and CDR2: SGHRS, YFSETQ. The CDR3 spells CASSVGTPTDTQYF. CDR3 DNA: TGCGCCAGCAGCGTCGGGACTCCTACAGATACGCAGTATTTT.

V and J are TRBV4-2 and TRBJ1-1; no definite D call. V was clipped by 4 bases and J by 4 bases, with 13 bases between them. This CDR3 is built from 14 residues. CDR1 is LGHNA, CDR2 YNFKEQ, per germline. The CDR3, as DNA: TGTGCCAGCAGCCCGCGGGGTGGAGGCACTGAAGCTTTCTTT. Protein sequence: CASSPRGGGTEAFF.

V and J are TRBV16 and TRBJ1-5; a possible D gene is TRBD1 (6 bases). V was pared by 0 bases and J by 2 bases, with 11 bases between. CDR3 length: 16 amino acids. Germline CDR1 is KGHSY and CDR2 is FQNENV. This CDR3 reads CASSQSSGAGNQPQHF. CDR3 in DNA: TGTGCCAGCAGCCAATCATCGGGGGCTGGCAATCAGCCCCAGCATTTT.

This chain links TRBV30 with TRBJ1-5; no reliable D call. CDR1 GTSNPN and CDR2 SVGIG come from the germline V gene (reference sequence). The length of the CDR3 is 13 residues. Trimming took 0 bases from V and 5 from J, leaving 8 bases between them. CDR3 protein: CAWSVKVDQPQHF. As DNA, the CDR3 is TGTGCCTGGAGTGTGAAGGTGGATCAGCCCCAGCATTTT. Combining the CDR3 with reference TRBV30 and TRBJ1-5 gives the whole variable domain SQTIHQWPATLVQPVGSPLSLECTVEGTSNPNLYWYRQAAGRGLQLLFYSVGIGQISSEVPQNLSASRPQDRQFILSSKKLLLSDSGFYLCAWSVKVDQPQHFGDGTRLSIL.

The rearrangement links TRBV27 to TRBJ1-2; 7 nucleotides line up with TRBD1. Germline values: CDR1 MNHEY, CDR2 SMNVEV (reference sequence). With 5 bases clipped from V and 7 bases from J, the junction kept 13 bases outside the gene matches. The CDR3 extends over 15 amino acids. This CDR3 is CASSRHPDRAGGYTF. The CDR3 DNA follows: TGTGCCAGCAGTCGCCACCCTGACAGGGCCGGTGGCTACACCTTC.

In its sample, this clone was seen a few times. The V and J genes are TRBV4-3 and TRBJ2-3; a weak D match, TRBD1 (6 bases). V lost 3 bases, J lost 8 bases, and 12 bases lay in between. The CDR3 runs to 13 residues. The germline V gene has CDR1 LGHNA and CDR2 YSLEER. CDR3 region: CASSQTEGVTQYF. The CDR3 region has the DNA TGCGCCAGCAGCCAGACCGAGGGGGTTACGCAGTATTTT.

The sample holds a few counts of this clone. This chain connects TRBV15 to TRBJ2-7; 7 bases are shared with TRBD1. CDR3 length: 14 residues. Germline V gene data show CDR1 as LNHNV and CDR2 as YYDKDF (reference sequence). The junction had 4 bases not matched to a gene; V was cut back by 1 base and J by 4 bases. The CDR3 region has the DNA TGTGCCACCAGCAGAGGGGACAGCGTTTACGAGCAGTACGTC. Its translation is CATSRGDSVYEQYV.

The chain is built from TRBV29-1 and TRBJ2-7; D not certain. Per germline, CDR1 SQVTM and CDR2 ANQGSEA. The CDR3 loop spans 18 amino acids. V gave up 0 bases and J gave up 3 bases, with 24 bases separating them. As DNA, the CDR3 is TGCAGCGTTGAAGACTTACTCATGGTTAATCGCTACTACTACGAGCAGTACGTC. The encoded protein is CSVEDLLMVNRYYYEQYV.

The genes are TRBV5-1 and TRBJ2-6, with D maybe TRBD1 (5 bases). CDR3 size: 17 residues. V lost 0 bases, J lost 0 bases, and 10 bases lay in between. Germline V gene lookup returns CDR1 SGHRS and CDR2 YFSETQ. Here the CDR3 reads CASSLAFQGSGANVLTF. CDR3 bases: TGCGCCAGCAGCTTGGCTTTTCAGGGCTCTGGGGCCAACGTCCTGACTTTC. The variable domain in full, completed from reference TRBV5-1 and TRBJ2-6, reads KAGVTQTPRYLIKTRGQQVTLSCSPISGHRSVSWYQQTPGQGLQFLFEYFSETQRNKGNFPGRFSGRQFSNSRSEMNVSTLELGDSALYLCASSLAFQGSGANVLTFGAGSRLTVL.

The chain uses TRBV7-9 and TRBJ2-1; possibly TRBD2 for D (5 bases). The length of the CDR3 is 16 residues. The V gene's germline CDR1 is SEHNR and CDR2 FQNEAQ (reference sequence). Trimming cost V 5 bases and J 4 bases, with 18 bases left between them. Here the CDR3 DNA reads TGTGCCAGCAGCAGACCTAGCCCCGGCACTTACAATGAGCAGTTCTTC. It translates to CASSRPSPGTYNEQFF.

The V gene is TRBV5-1, the J gene TRBJ2-7; the match to TRBD1 covers 8 bases. The CDR3 is made up of 16 amino acids. CDR1 is SGHRS, CDR2 YFSETQ, per germline. After removal of 0 bases from V and 4 bases from J, the junction contained 9 bases not matched to a gene. The DNA for the CDR3 is TGCGCCAGCAGCTTGGTTCCAGGGGGCTTTTCGTACGAGCAGTACTTC. As protein: CASSLVPGGFSYEQYF.

This clone was seen repeatedly, ten times or more. The chain is built from TRBV30 and TRBJ2-7, with 7 bases fitting TRBD2. The trim removed 2 bases at V and 4 bases at J, leaving 2 bases unmatched. The CDR3 totals 12 residues. Germline lookup yields CDR1 GTSNPN and CDR2 SVGIG (reference sequence). In DNA form, the CDR3 reads TGTGCCTGGAGTAACGGGAGGTACGAGCAGTACTTC. Protein: CAWSNGRYEQYF.

V usage is TRBV20-1 and J usage is TRBJ2-3; D remains ambiguous. Germline CDR1 DFQATT, CDR2 SNEGSKA (reference sequence). The ends were cut back, 7 bases at V and 7 bases at J, with 6 bases in the middle. This CDR3 region has 9 residues. DNA of the CDR3: TGCAGTGTAGGGAATACGCAGTATTTT. This gives the protein CSVGNTQYF.

This clone has at least ten counts. The chain uses TRBV15 and TRBJ2-3; D is unclear. This CDR3 is built from 16 residues. V was cut by 4 bases and J by 0 bases, with 14 bases left in between. Germline V gene sequence: CDR1 LNHNV, CDR2 YYDKDF (reference sequence). The CDR3 DNA follows: TGTGCCACCAGCACCCTGGACCCGTATAGCACAGATACGCAGTATTTT. This translates into CATSTLDPYSTDTQYF.